Listed below are T cell receptor beta chains from one sample, sequenced in a study of Ad26.COV2.S vaccination and SARS-CoV-2 variants. TCRdb's table, derived via immunoSEQ multiplex PCR, lists solely in-frame clones and lacks some. Of about 440,000 clones in the sample, roughly 91% were seen once. This specimen consisted of peripheral blood, obtained in a trial of Ad26.COV2.S vaccine versus placebo. The receptors shown here come from a person aged 18 to 65 who received the Ad26.COV2.S COVID-19 vaccine or a placebo. Both conserved end residues are part of each CDR3. D genes are given only for firm matches. Size tells how often a clone was seen (once, few, many) or the class of an expanded clone, and some rows leave it out.

>TRBJ1-2|TRBD1|TRBV27|-
TGTGCCAGCAGTTTATTGGGTGGGAGGACAGGCAGTAACTATGGCTACACCTTC
CASSLLGGRTGSNYGYTF
>TRBJ1-1|-|TRBV7-2|-
TGTGCCAGCAGCTTAGCGAGCCGGCGTGAAGCTTTCTTT
CASSLASRREAFF
>TRBJ1-1|-|TRBV19|-
TGTGCCAGTACCATACCGGGAATAAACACTGAAGCTTTCTTT
CASTIPGINTEAFF
>TRBJ2-1|TRBD2|TRBV5-4|-
TGTGCCAGCAGCTTGGATTATGGGGGAGGGCCGTTAAATGAGCAGTTCTTC
CASSLDYGGGPLNEQFF
>TRBJ2-1|-|TRBV7-6|-
TGTGCCAGCAACTCTCAAGAGGGTGGGGAGCAGTTCTTC
CASNSQEGGEQFF
>TRBJ2-7|TRBD2|TRBV5-1|-
TGCGCCAGCAGCTCCGGACTAGCGGGAGGGCCCGACGAGCAGTACTTC
CASSSGLAGGPDEQYF
>TRBJ2-1|-|TRBV12-3/TRBV12-4|-
TGTGCCAGCAGTTGGACGGGCGGGGAACCATATTTCTTC
CASSWTGGEPYFF
>TRBJ2-3|-|TRBV7-9|-
TGTGCCAGCAGCCTGGCGACGCCTAGCACAGATACGCAGTATTTT
CASSLATPSTDTQYF
>TRBJ2-1|TRBD2|TRBV6-2/TRBV6-3|-
TGTGCCAGCAGTTACTCGAATGTGCGGGAGCTATTCTACGATGAGCAGTTCTTC
CASSYSNVRELFYDEQFF
>TRBJ2-3|TRBD2|TRBV7-6|-
TGTGCCAGCAGCTTTTCGGGGACCACCAGCGGGGGTAGGGCAGATACGCAGTATTTT
CASSFSGTTSGGRADTQYF
>TRBJ2-2|-|TRBV19|-
TGTGCCAGTAGTATAGCTCCTCCTCCCACCGGGGAGCTGTTTTTT
CASSIAPPPTGELFF
>TRBJ2-7|-|TRBV7-9|-
TGTGCCAGCAGCTTAGCTGGCTTCTACGAGCAGTACTTC
CASSLAGFYEQYF
>TRBJ2-7|TRBD1|TRBV5-6|-
TGTGCCAGCAGCTTGGACAGGGGATCTTACGAGCAGTACTTC
CASSLDRGSYEQYF
>TRBJ2-4|-|TRBV7-3|once
TGTGCCAGCAGCTTAACCGACAGTAAAACTCAGTACTTC
CASSLTDSKTQYF
>TRBJ2-3|-|TRBV27|-
TGTGCCAGCAGTTTATCAAGGTCCAGCCTGGATACGCAGTATTTT
CASSLSRSSLDTQYF
>TRBJ1-5|-|TRBV19|-
TGTGCCAGTAGTAAGGGCGGGGGCAATCAGCCCCAGCATTTT
CASSKGGGNQPQHF
>TRBJ2-7|TRBD2|TRBV28|-
TGTGCCAGCGTATTAGCTAGCGGGAGCCACGAGCAGTACTTC
CASVLASGSHEQYF
>TRBJ1-2|-|TRBV6-5|-
TGTGCCAGCAGTTACTCGTTATCCCTCCTGCCCGGTGGCTACACCTTC
CASSYSLSLLPGGYTF
>TRBJ2-2|-|TRBV7-9|-
TGTGCCAGCAGCCTAGCCGGGACCTCGAACACCGGGGAGCTGTTTTTT
CASSLAGTSNTGELFF
>TRBJ1-1|-|TRBV27|-
TGTGCCAGCAGTTTATTCGGGGAGGTGAAGAACACTGAAGCTTTCTTT
CASSLFGEVKNTEAFF
>TRBJ1-4|TRBD1|TRBV9|-
TGTGCCAGCAGCGGGGGTGGACAGGGGGCGAGTGAAAAACTGTTTTTT
CASSGGGQGASEKLFF
>TRBJ1-1|-|TRBV5-5|-
TGTGCCAGCAGCTCAGGGTTCACTGAAGCTTTCTTT
CASSSGFTEAFF
>TRBJ2-1|TRBD2|TRBV7-2|-
TGTGCCAGCAGCTTAGAGCGGGGGCATGAGCAGTTCTTC
CASSLERGHEQFF
>TRBJ1-1|TRBD1|TRBV9|-
TGTGCCAGCAGCCCCAGCCCCATCGGGACAGGGAGCACTGAAGCTTTCTTT
CASSPSPIGTGSTEAFF